The rows below give T cell receptor beta chains drawn from one sample of a study of shared T cell receptors in the human thymus. Using immunoSEQ multiplex PCR, the repertoire was profiled, and TCRdb retains in-frame clones only, with some absent. Of around 340,000 clones detected, over 90% appear once; the ten largest clones hold about 0.02%. The material sequenced was thymocytes. All receptors come from a human donor. Each CDR3 is given with its conserved first and last residue. Fields, in order: CDR3 DNA, CDR3 protein, D gene, clone size, J gene, V gene. The D gene is left open where the match is weak. The listing skips clone size in some rows; elsewhere it reads once, few, many or a size class.

CDR3 DNA: TGCGCCAGCAGCCAAGAAGGGCAGGCGCACTACTCTGGGGCCAACGTCCTGACTTTC
CDR3 protein: CASSQEGQAHYSGANVLTF
D gene: .
clone size: .
J gene: TRBJ2-6
V gene: TRBV4-1

CDR3 DNA: TGTGCCAGCACCATAACCCTCCCACCGGGACAGGGGGTTGACGAGCAGTACTTC
CDR3 protein: CASTITLPPGQGVDEQYF
D gene: TRBD1
clone size: .
J gene: TRBJ2-7
V gene: TRBV7-2

CDR3 DNA: TGTGCCAGCTCATCCTCGACAGGGAGGGGAGATGGATACTTC
CDR3 protein: CASSSSTGRGDGYF
D gene: .
clone size: .
J gene: TRBJ2-7
V gene: TRBV18

CDR3 DNA: TGTGCCAGCAGTGATGCTCCCTTATGGCAAAGCGGGAGCTGGTACGAGCAGTACTTC
CDR3 protein: CASSDAPLWQSGSWYEQYF
D gene: TRBD2
clone size: .
J gene: TRBJ2-7
V gene: TRBV6-1

CDR3 DNA: TGTGCCAGCAGTCGCGAATATTCAGGGGGCGCAAATGGCTACACCTTC
CDR3 protein: CASSREYSGGANGYTF
D gene: TRBD1
clone size: .
J gene: TRBJ1-2
V gene: TRBV6-4

CDR3 DNA: TGTGCCAGCAGTTACGGGGCCACCGAGCCCCCCGAGCAGTACTTC
CDR3 protein: CASSYGATEPPEQYF
D gene: .
clone size: .
J gene: TRBJ2-7
V gene: TRBV6-5

CDR3 DNA: TGTGCCAGCAGTTTATCGCGCCTAGAGGAGACCCAGTACTTC
CDR3 protein: CASSLSRLEETQYF
D gene: .
clone size: .
J gene: TRBJ2-5
V gene: TRBV27

CDR3 DNA: TGTGCCAGCAGTCTATTGGGGGCTACCCCCTCTAACTATGGCTACACCTTC
CDR3 protein: CASSLLGATPSNYGYTF
D gene: .
clone size: .
J gene: TRBJ1-2
V gene: TRBV28

CDR3 DNA: TGTGCCAGCAGTTCCCCCCCCATAGCGACGGGAGGGAGGAACACCGGGGAGCTGTTTTTT
CDR3 protein: CASSSPPIATGGRNTGELFF
D gene: TRBD2
clone size: .
J gene: TRBJ2-2
V gene: TRBV27

CDR3 DNA: TGCAGTGCCACGCCGGGACCTGAAGCTTTCTTT
CDR3 protein: CSATPGPEAFF
D gene: .
clone size: .
J gene: TRBJ1-1
V gene: TRBV20-1

CDR3 DNA: TGTGCCAGCACCGGCGGGACTGAAGCTTTCTTT
CDR3 protein: CASTGGTEAFF
D gene: .
clone size: few
J gene: TRBJ1-1
V gene: TRBV7-2

CDR3 DNA: TGCGCCAGCAGCATCCGGGACAGGGGGCTTCTCACCTTTATGAACACTGAAGCTTTCTTT
CDR3 protein: CASSIRDRGLLTFMNTEAFF
D gene: TRBD1
clone size: .
J gene: TRBJ1-1
V gene: TRBV5-1

CDR3 DNA: TGTGCCAGCAGGACTAGCGGCCAAGAGACCCAGTACTTC
CDR3 protein: CASRTSGQETQYF
D gene: TRBD2
clone size: once
J gene: TRBJ2-5
V gene: TRBV14

CDR3 DNA: TGTGCCAGTAGTCTCCCCGGGACTAGCGGGAGATTCCTCGACAATGAGCAGTTCTTC
CDR3 protein: CASSLPGTSGRFLDNEQFF
D gene: TRBD2
clone size: .
J gene: TRBJ2-1
V gene: TRBV19

CDR3 DNA: TGTGCCAGCAGCCCCGTTCGGAGGGGGCGCACAGATACGCAGTATTTT
CDR3 protein: CASSPVRRGRTDTQYF
D gene: .
clone size: .
J gene: TRBJ2-3
V gene: TRBV9

CDR3 DNA: TGTGCCAGCAGTCCGGGACAGGGGAATTCACCCCTCCACTTT
CDR3 protein: CASSPGQGNSPLHF
D gene: TRBD1
clone size: .
J gene: TRBJ1-6
V gene: TRBV6-5

CDR3 DNA: TGCGCCAGCAGTCATAGCGGGTTCCTCAAAAACATTCAGTACTTC
CDR3 protein: CASSHSGFLKNIQYF
D gene: TRBD2
clone size: once
J gene: TRBJ2-4
V gene: TRBV10-2

CDR3 DNA: TGTGCCACCAGCAGAGCAAAGGACAGGGGAGTGTATACTGAAGCTTTCTTT
CDR3 protein: CATSRAKDRGVYTEAFF
D gene: TRBD1
clone size: .
J gene: TRBJ1-1
V gene: TRBV15

CDR3 DNA: TGCGCCAGCAGCCGGAGCGGTCGGACAGGGGATATAGACGAGCAGTACTTC
CDR3 protein: CASSRSGRTGDIDEQYF
D gene: TRBD1
clone size: .
J gene: TRBJ2-7
V gene: TRBV5-1

CDR3 DNA: TGTGCCAGCAGACAAGACAGGGGGCGCGTGGGCAATCAGCCCCAGCATTTT
CDR3 protein: CASRQDRGRVGNQPQHF
D gene: TRBD1
clone size: .
J gene: TRBJ1-5
V gene: TRBV28

CDR3 DNA: TGTGCCAGCAGTCTTGGGGGGGCCGCTAACTATGGCTACACCTTC
CDR3 protein: CASSLGGAANYGYTF
D gene: .
clone size: once
J gene: TRBJ1-2
V gene: TRBV7-2

CDR3 DNA: TGTGCCAGCAGCTTTAAAGAACTGGCCAGAACTAAAGAGTCCTACGAGCAGTACTTC
CDR3 protein: CASSFKELARTKESYEQYF
D gene: .
clone size: .
J gene: TRBJ2-7
V gene: TRBV7-9

CDR3 DNA: TGTGCCAGCAGTTCAAGACACGCCGGGACAGGGGGCGGTATCTCTTGCGAGCAGTACTTC
CDR3 protein: CASSSRHAGTGGGISCEQYF
D gene: TRBD1
clone size: few
J gene: TRBJ2-7
V gene: TRBV27

CDR3 DNA: TGTGCCAGCAGTTTAAGGACCACCGGGGAGCTGTTTTTT
CDR3 protein: CASSLRTTGELFF
D gene: .
clone size: .
J gene: TRBJ2-2
V gene: TRBV27

CDR3 DNA: TGTGCCAGTAGAAAGACTCAAGGTGGCAATCAGCCCCAGCATTTT
CDR3 protein: CASRKTQGGNQPQHF
D gene: .
clone size: .
J gene: TRBJ1-5
V gene: TRBV19

CDR3 DNA: TGTGCCAGCAGCTTAATCCCCATGGTCCAGGGCGGGAACTATGGCTACACCTTC
CDR3 protein: CASSLIPMVQGGNYGYTF
D gene: .
clone size: .
J gene: TRBJ1-2
V gene: TRBV7-9

CDR3 DNA: TGTGCCCCCAGGCCGGGACCTAAACCAGATACGCAGTATTTT
CDR3 protein: CAPRPGPKPDTQYF
D gene: .
clone size: .
J gene: TRBJ2-3
V gene: TRBV25-1

CDR3 DNA: TGTGCCACCAGCACTACGACAGGGAAGAGCAATCAGCCCCAGCATTTT
CDR3 protein: CATSTTTGKSNQPQHF
D gene: TRBD1
clone size: .
J gene: TRBJ1-5
V gene: TRBV15

CDR3 DNA: TGCGCCAGCAGCCAAGGGGGAGGACTAAATGAAAAACTGTTTTTT
CDR3 protein: CASSQGGGLNEKLFF
D gene: .
clone size: .
J gene: TRBJ1-4
V gene: TRBV4-1

CDR3 DNA: TGTGCCAGCGGGAGAGGAGAGACCGGGGAGCTGTTTTTT
CDR3 protein: CASGRGETGELFF
D gene: .
clone size: .
J gene: TRBJ2-2
V gene: TRBV11-2

CDR3 DNA: TGTGCCAGTAGGGGGAACACTGAAGCTTTCTTT
CDR3 protein: CASRGNTEAFF
D gene: .
clone size: .
J gene: TRBJ1-1
V gene: TRBV5-4

CDR3 DNA: TGTGCCAGCAGCTTGGTGGGAACAGGGAGCTCCTACAATGAGCAGTTCTTC
CDR3 protein: CASSLVGTGSSYNEQFF
D gene: .
clone size: .
J gene: TRBJ2-1
V gene: TRBV5-4

CDR3 DNA: TGTGCCAGCAGTTACTCCCGGGACAGGGGGAATTCACCCCTCCACTTT
CDR3 protein: CASSYSRDRGNSPLHF
D gene: TRBD1
clone size: .
J gene: TRBJ1-6
V gene: TRBV6-6

CDR3 DNA: TGCGCCAGCAGTGAGGGCGGGAGGTACACCGGGGAGCTGTTTTTT
CDR3 protein: CASSEGGRYTGELFF
D gene: TRBD2
clone size: once
J gene: TRBJ2-2
V gene: TRBV10-2

CDR3 DNA: TGTGCCAGCAGTTTATGGGAAAGCACAGATACGCAGTATTTT
CDR3 protein: CASSLWESTDTQYF
D gene: .
clone size: .
J gene: TRBJ2-3
V gene: TRBV27

CDR3 DNA: TGTGCCAGCAGTGAACTCCGAGAGGGGGAAACAGATACGCAGTATTTT
CDR3 protein: CASSELREGETDTQYF
D gene: .
clone size: .
J gene: TRBJ2-3
V gene: TRBV25-1

CDR3 DNA: TGTGCCTGGAGTGTACAGGGTACCGGGGAGCTGTTTTTT
CDR3 protein: CAWSVQGTGELFF
D gene: .
clone size: .
J gene: TRBJ2-2
V gene: TRBV30

CDR3 DNA: TGTGCCATCAGTCCTCCGGGACATCTTGAAGCTTTCTTT
CDR3 protein: CAISPPGHLEAFF
D gene: .
clone size: .
J gene: TRBJ1-1
V gene: TRBV10-3

CDR3 DNA: TGTGCCAGCAGCCTGACTAGCGGGAGTGCTGGGGGTCACGAGCAGTACTTC
CDR3 protein: CASSLTSGSAGGHEQYF
D gene: TRBD2
clone size: .
J gene: TRBJ2-7
V gene: TRBV11-2

CDR3 DNA: TGTGCCAGCAGCTGCCGCGATCGGGCGGGACCTCTCTCAGATACGCAGTATTTT
CDR3 protein: CASSCRDRAGPLSDTQYF
D gene: .
clone size: once
J gene: TRBJ2-3
V gene: TRBV5-4

CDR3 DNA: TGTGCCAGCATTAAAACAGGATGGGAGACCCAGTACTTC
CDR3 protein: CASIKTGWETQYF
D gene: .
clone size: .
J gene: TRBJ2-5
V gene: TRBV28

CDR3 DNA: TGTGCCAGCAGCCGCCCGGGACTGCGGTTTCACGAGCAGTACTTC
CDR3 protein: CASSRPGLRFHEQYF
D gene: .
clone size: .
J gene: TRBJ2-7
V gene: TRBV7-2

CDR3 DNA: TGTGCCAGCAGTTTATGGACGGTTTATGGCTACACCTTC
CDR3 protein: CASSLWTVYGYTF
D gene: .
clone size: .
J gene: TRBJ1-2
V gene: TRBV28

CDR3 DNA: TGTGCCACCAGCAGAGCGACACAGGGCCTGAACACTGAAGCTTTCTTT
CDR3 protein: CATSRATQGLNTEAFF
D gene: .
clone size: .
J gene: TRBJ1-1
V gene: TRBV15

CDR3 DNA: TGCGCCAGCAGCGCCTTAGGGGGAACCTACGAGCAGTACTTC
CDR3 protein: CASSALGGTYEQYF
D gene: .
clone size: .
J gene: TRBJ2-7
V gene: TRBV5-1

CDR3 DNA: TGTGCCAGCAGCTCGACTAGCGGGAGGAAGAATGAGCAGTTCTTC
CDR3 protein: CASSSTSGRKNEQFF
D gene: TRBD2
clone size: .
J gene: TRBJ2-1
V gene: TRBV5-6

CDR3 DNA: TGTGCCAGCAGCTTAGCCTACGAGCAGTACTTC
CDR3 protein: CASSLAYEQYF
D gene: .
clone size: .
J gene: TRBJ2-7
V gene: TRBV5-6

CDR3 DNA: TGTGCCAGTAGGCCTCTGACTAGCGGGAGAAGGAGGAGCAATGAGCAGTTCTTC
CDR3 protein: CASRPLTSGRRRSNEQFF
D gene: TRBD2
clone size: once
J gene: TRBJ2-1
V gene: TRBV19

CDR3 DNA: TGTGCCAGCAGACGGGACAGGGTATCCCCCTACAATGAGCAGTTCTTC
CDR3 protein: CASRRDRVSPYNEQFF
D gene: TRBD1
clone size: .
J gene: TRBJ2-1
V gene: TRBV27

CDR3 DNA: TGTGCCAGCAGCCCTGGGACAGTTAATGAAAAACTGTTTTTT
CDR3 protein: CASSPGTVNEKLFF
D gene: TRBD1
clone size: few
J gene: TRBJ1-4
V gene: TRBV5-6

CDR3 DNA: TGTGCCAGCAGTCGATACCGGGACTCCCCGAGCAATCAGCCCCAGCATTTT
CDR3 protein: CASSRYRDSPSNQPQHF
D gene: .
clone size: .
J gene: TRBJ1-5
V gene: TRBV28

CDR3 DNA: TGTGCCAGCAGCTGCCCCGGACTAGCGGGAGGGGACAATGAGCAGTTCTTC
CDR3 protein: CASSCPGLAGGDNEQFF
D gene: TRBD2
clone size: .
J gene: TRBJ2-1
V gene: TRBV5-6

CDR3 DNA: TGTGCCAGCAGCTTGGGTGCAGATACGCAGTATTTT
CDR3 protein: CASSLGADTQYF
D gene: .
clone size: .
J gene: TRBJ2-3
V gene: TRBV5-4

CDR3 DNA: TGTGCTAGTGGATCCGACATCTTACTATACGGCTACACCTTC
CDR3 protein: CASGSDILLYGYTF
D gene: .
clone size: .
J gene: TRBJ1-2
V gene: TRBV12-5

CDR3 DNA: TGTGCCAGCAGTTCCCGAGGGGAGGGCTCTCACAATGAGCAGTTCTTC
CDR3 protein: CASSSRGEGSHNEQFF
D gene: TRBD2
clone size: .
J gene: TRBJ2-1
V gene: TRBV28

CDR3 DNA: TGTGCCAGCAGTCGCCGGGGGGGCTTAGAAGATGAGCAGTTCTTC
CDR3 protein: CASSRRGGLEDEQFF
D gene: TRBD2
clone size: .
J gene: TRBJ2-1
V gene: TRBV28

CDR3 DNA: TGTGCCACCAGCTCTCGGACGGAGGAGCATTGGGCGAACACTGAAGCTTTCTTT
CDR3 protein: CATSSRTEEHWANTEAFF
D gene: .
clone size: .
J gene: TRBJ1-1
V gene: TRBV15

CDR3 DNA: TGTGCCAGCAAACTGGACGCCTACGAGCAGTACTTC
CDR3 protein: CASKLDAYEQYF
D gene: .
clone size: .
J gene: TRBJ2-7
V gene: TRBV28

CDR3 DNA: TGTGCCAGCGCCGAAAAGACAGGCTTTGGCTACACCTTC
CDR3 protein: CASAEKTGFGYTF
D gene: .
clone size: once
J gene: TRBJ1-2
V gene: TRBV28